This TCR beta chain is drawn from a study of T cell changes during pregnancy in multiple sclerosis. Trimming cost V 2 bases and J 12 bases; bases outside gene matches: 6. CDR1 MRHNA and CDR2 SNTAGT come from the germline V gene. The CDR3 is 13 amino acids. Sequenced by immunoSEQ multiplex PCR; TCRdb stores in-frame clones only, minus some. This table holds approximately 70,000 clones, 90% to 95% found once. Sequenced here: peripheral blood, sampled after pregnancy. The origin of this receptor is a female donor with multiple sclerosis, enrolled in a pregnancy study. The V and J genes are TRBV6-4 and TRBJ2-1, with 8 bases lining up with TRBD2. The CDR3, as DNA: TGTGCCAGCAGTGACGGGGAGACTAGCGCGCAGTTCTTC. Translated, it gives CASSDGETSAQFF.